The clone carrying this T cell receptor (beta chain) was recorded a few times. Its antigen is unidentified. Time point given: blood 4 weeks post-SBRT, at nephrectomy. Treatment indicated: 15 Gy SBRT to primary tumor, nephrectomy 4 weeks later. The sample originates from a study of radiation and T cells in renal cell carcinoma. The CDR3 length is 16 residues. Germline CDR1 and CDR2: SGHNT and YYREEE (reference sequence). Trimming left V 1 base short and J 5 bases short, with 18 bases between. Method: immunoSEQ multiplex PCR; TCRdb's copy keeps in-frame clones and lacks some. Of around 64,000 clones in the sample, about 80% were seen once. Points from the study as a whole: In blood, top tumor clones expanded by 2 weeks, shrinking by 4.

The specimen comprised blood, sampled from a patient whose treatment included radiotherapy and nephrectomy. The chain is built from TRBV5-4 and TRBJ2-5; D might be TRBD2 (5 bases). The clonotype comes from a man aged 55 to 69 with renal cell carcinoma. The CDR3 nucleotides read TGTGCCAGCAGCTTGAACTCACTAGGTGTATTGGAGACCCAGTACTTC. Translated, it gives CASSLNSLGVLETQYF.